The rows below give T cell receptor beta chains drawn from one sample of a study of cytomegalovirus exposure and HLA in healthy donors. Only in-frame clones appear in the TCRdb table, and some are missing; sequencing was by immunoSEQ multiplex PCR. The table records fewer than 250,000 clones, about 76% of them present only once. The sequencing sample was made of PBMCs. The source of these receptors is a male donor in good health and CMV-seropositive. CDR3s include the opening cysteine and the closing phenylalanine or tryptophan. A D gene is named only where the DNA matches it firmly. Clone size is given for some rows only: seen once, a few or many times, or a class if the clone is expanded.

NA,TRBD2,TRBV9,TRBJ2-1,CASSVDPAGGQGEQFF,TGTGCCAGCAGCGTAGACCCAGCGGGGGGGCAGGGTGAGCAGTTCTTC
NA,NA,TRBV7-9,TRBJ2-1,CASSGGLSGYEQFF,TGTGCCAGCAGCGGGGGACTGTCCGGATATGAGCAGTTCTTC
NA,NA,TRBV7-6,TRBJ1-1,CASSLSGSGEAFF,TGTGCCAGCAGCTTATCAGGCTCCGGAGAAGCTTTCTTT
NA,NA,TRBV5-4,TRBJ2-7,CASSFERDEQYF,TGTGCCAGCAGCTTCGAGAGGGACGAGCAGTACTTC
NA,TRBD2,TRBV6-1,TRBJ2-7,CASSAPGLAGEQYF,TGTGCCAGCAGTGCCCCGGGACTAGCTGGGGAGCAGTACTTC
NA,TRBD1,TRBV4-3,TRBJ2-7,CASSPGTGGGEQYF,TGCGCCAGCAGCCCCGGGACAGGGGGCGGCGAGCAGTACTTC
NA,NA,TRBV7-9,TRBJ2-2,CSSSLLASPTGELFF,TGTTCCAGCAGCCTCCTCGCAAGCCCCACCGGGGAGCTGTTTTTT
NA,NA,TRBV7-6,TRBJ1-3,CASSFSGNTIYF,TGTGCCAGCAGCTTCAGTGGAAACACCATATATTTT
NA,TRBD1,TRBV5-1,TRBJ2-7,CASTPWGQGSSYEQYF,TGCGCCAGCACACCCTGGGGACAGGGGAGCTCCTACGAGCAGTACTTC
NA,TRBD1,TRBV5-6,TRBJ2-2,CASSRTADRVGGELFF,TGTGCCAGCAGCCGGACAGCCGACAGGGTAGGCGGGGAGCTGTTTTTT
NA,TRBD1,TRBV19,TRBJ2-3,CASSASFQGADTQYF,TGTGCCAGTAGTGCTTCTTTCCAGGGGGCTGATACGCAGTATTTT
few,TRBD2,TRBV7-2,TRBJ2-7,CASSLVPIPGLAGAEQYF,TGTGCCAGCAGCTTAGTTCCCATCCCAGGACTAGCGGGAGCCGAGCAGTACTTC
few,NA,TRBV7-2,TRBJ2-7,CASTSRGGDEQYF,TGTGCCAGCACATCAAGGGGCGGGGACGAGCAGTACTTC
NA,TRBD1,TRBV28,TRBJ1-1,CASSLGQDLGEAFF,TGTGCCAGCAGCCTTGGACAGGACCTGGGTGAAGCTTTCTTT
NA,TRBD1,TRBV19,TRBJ1-1,CASTSLANGDSTEAFF,TGTGCCAGTACCTCGCTAGCCAACGGGGACAGCACTGAAGCTTTCTTT
NA,NA,TRBV5-1,TRBJ1-4,CASSQGQDNEKLFF,TGCGCCAGCAGCCAAGGACAAGATAATGAAAAACTGTTTTTT
NA,NA,TRBV5-1,TRBJ1-5,CASSLSSGVSQPQHF,TGCGCCAGCAGCTTATCATCAGGGGTCAGTCAGCCCCAGCATTTT
NA,TRBD2,TRBV27,TRBJ2-7,CASSRRLAGGPDEQYF,TGTGCCAGCAGCCGGCGACTAGCGGGAGGGCCTGACGAGCAGTACTTC
NA,NA,TRBV4-3,TRBJ2-3,CASSQGNGKGTDTQYF,TGCGCCAGCAGCCAAGGTAACGGGAAAGGCACAGATACGCAGTATTTT
NA,NA,TRBV7-9,TRBJ2-3,CSSSPRDLERPRGQYF,TGTTCCAGCAGCCCCCGGGACTTAGAAAGGCCTAGGGGGCAGTATTTT
NA,NA,TRBV19,TRBJ2-1,CASRGRDWQFF,TGTGCCAGTAGAGGGCGGGACTGGCAGTTCTTC
NA,TRBD2,TRBV19,TRBJ2-3,CASKSTSGGTDTQYF,TGTGCCAGTAAGTCGACTAGCGGGGGCACAGATACGCAGTATTTT
NA,NA,TRBV10-1,TRBJ1-2,CASSESIAGAYGYTF,TGCGCCAGCAGTGAGTCGATTGCAGGGGCCTATGGCTACACCTTC
NA,NA,TRBV11-2,TRBJ2-1,CASSQGFDEQFF,TGTGCCAGCAGCCAGGGTTTCGATGAGCAGTTCTTC
NA,NA,TRBV29-1,TRBJ2-1,CSVDSGLLRNEQFF,TGCAGCGTTGATTCCGGCCTCCTGAGGAATGAGCAGTTCTTC
NA,NA,TRBV6-5,TRBJ1-1,CASSYSYGLNTEAFF,TGTGCCAGCAGTTACTCATACGGTTTGAACACTGAAGCTTTCTTT
NA,NA,TRBV7-2,TRBJ1-5,CASTSGGAGSQPQHF,TGTGCCAGCACCTCCGGGGGGGCGGGGAGTCAGCCCCAGCATTTT
few,TRBD1,TRBV5-6,TRBJ2-7,CASSIQGNEQYF,TGTGCCAGCAGTATACAGGGGAACGAGCAGTACTTC
NA,NA,TRBV9,TRBJ2-1,CASSVWDSDPNEQFF,TGTGCCAGCAGCGTCTGGGACTCCGACCCCAATGAGCAGTTCTTC